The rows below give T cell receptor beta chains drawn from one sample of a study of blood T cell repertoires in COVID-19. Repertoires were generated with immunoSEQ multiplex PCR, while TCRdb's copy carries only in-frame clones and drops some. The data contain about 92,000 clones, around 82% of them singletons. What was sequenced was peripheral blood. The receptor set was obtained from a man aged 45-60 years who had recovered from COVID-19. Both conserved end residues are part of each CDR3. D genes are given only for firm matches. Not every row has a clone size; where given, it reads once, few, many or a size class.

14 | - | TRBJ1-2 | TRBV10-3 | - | TGTGCCATCAGTGAGTCGCCCGAGAACTATGGCTACACCTTC | CAISESPENYGYTF
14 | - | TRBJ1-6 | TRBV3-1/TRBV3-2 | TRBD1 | TGTGCCAGCAGCCCAGGGGGGAGCAATTCACCCCTCCACTTT | CASSPGGSNSPLHF
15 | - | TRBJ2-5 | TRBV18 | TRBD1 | TGTGCCAGCTCACCGCTCCTGACAGGGCCAGAGACCCAGTACTTC | CASSPLLTGPETQYF
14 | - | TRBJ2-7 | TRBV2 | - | TGTGCCAGCAGTGAATTCGGGGGACGGCGGGAGCAGTACTTC | CASSEFGGRREQYF
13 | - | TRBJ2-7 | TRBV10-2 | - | TGCGCCAGCAGTGAGAGCCAGGTATACGAGCAGTACTTC | CASSESQVYEQYF
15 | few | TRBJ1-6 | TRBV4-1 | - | TGCGCCAGCAGCCAATTAACAGGTCATAATTCACCCCTCCACTTT | CASSQLTGHNSPLHF
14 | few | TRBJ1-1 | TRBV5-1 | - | TGCGCCAGCAGCTTTTCGGGGGGAAGTACTGAAGCTTTCTTT | CASSFSGGSTEAFF
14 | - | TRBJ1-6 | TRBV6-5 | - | TGTGCCAGCAGTTACAACAGGAATGGGTCACCCCTCCACTTT | CASSYNRNGSPLHF
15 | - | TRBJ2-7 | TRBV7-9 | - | TGTGCCAGCAGCCCCCGGCAGGGGCTAGTCTACGAGCAGTACTTC | CASSPRQGLVYEQYF
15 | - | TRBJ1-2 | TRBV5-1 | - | TGCGCCAGCAGCTCGACAGGAACGACAGCCCATGGCTACACCTTC | CASSSTGTTAHGYTF
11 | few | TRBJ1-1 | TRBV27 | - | TGTGCCAGCAGTTCTCGAGTTGAAGCTTTCTTT | CASSSRVEAFF
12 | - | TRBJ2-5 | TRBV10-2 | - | TGCGCCAGCAGTTGGGGGGTTGAGACCCAGTACTTC | CASSWGVETQYF
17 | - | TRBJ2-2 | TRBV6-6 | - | TGTGCCAGCAGTCCAAGTGGGGTCCTAGCTCTTACTGGGGAGCTGTTTTTT | CASSPSGVLALTGELFF
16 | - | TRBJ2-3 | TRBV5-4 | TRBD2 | TGTGCCAGCAGCCCCCAGCGGGGGGGAAGCACAGATACGCAGTATTTT | CASSPQRGGSTDTQYF
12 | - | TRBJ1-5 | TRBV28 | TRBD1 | TGTGCCAGCGTTACAGGGGGACAGCCCCAGCATTTT | CASVTGGQPQHF
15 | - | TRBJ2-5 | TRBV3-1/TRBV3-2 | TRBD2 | TGTGCCAGCAGCCTTCGTAGCGGGTTTCAAGAGACCCAGTACTTC | CASSLRSGFQETQYF
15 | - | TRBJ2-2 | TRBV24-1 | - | TGTGCCACCAGTGATTCGGGACATCTCTCTGGGGAGCTGTTTTTT | CATSDSGHLSGELFF
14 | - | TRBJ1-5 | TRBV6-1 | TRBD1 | TGTGCCAGCAGTGACAACAGGGGAGGTCAGCCCCAGCATTTT | CASSDNRGGQPQHF
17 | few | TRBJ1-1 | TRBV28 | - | TGTGCCAGCAGTTTACGGGCAGGGGCAAATCGGGGCACTGAAGCTTTCTTT | CASSLRAGANRGTEAFF
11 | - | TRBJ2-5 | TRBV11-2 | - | TGTGCCAGCAGTCATCGGGAGACCCAGTACTTC | CASSHRETQYF
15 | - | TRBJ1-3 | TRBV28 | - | TGTGCCAGCAGCTCCAACAGGGTTGGGGGAAACACCATATATTTT | CASSSNRVGGNTIYF
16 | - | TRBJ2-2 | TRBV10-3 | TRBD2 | TGTGCCATCAGCTTACCCGGGACTAGGAACACCGGGGAGCTGTTTTTT | CAISLPGTRNTGELFF
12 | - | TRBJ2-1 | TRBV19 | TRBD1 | TGTGCCAGTACCGGACAGGGCAATGAGCAGTTCTTC | CASTGQGNEQFF
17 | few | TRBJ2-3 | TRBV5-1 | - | TGCGCCAGCAGCCCCGTTGGACTTTCCACTAGCACAGATACGCAGTATTTT | CASSPVGLSTSTDTQYF
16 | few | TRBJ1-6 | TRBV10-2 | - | TGCGCCAGCAGCCGGACTCTATTGATTGCGGGTTCACCCCTCCACTTT | CASSRTLLIAGSPLHF
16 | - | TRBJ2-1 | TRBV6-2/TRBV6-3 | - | TGTGCCAGCAGCGACAATCTAGGGAGCTCCTACAATGAGCAGTTCTTC | CASSDNLGSSYNEQFF
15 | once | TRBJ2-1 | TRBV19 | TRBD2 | TGTGCCAGTAGTAGGACTAGCGGGAGTTACGATGAGCAGTTCTTC | CASSRTSGSYDEQFF
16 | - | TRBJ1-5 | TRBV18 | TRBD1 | TGTGCCAGCTCATCTACTGGCGGACAGGGGTTTCAGCCCCAGCATTTT | CASSSTGGQGFQPQHF
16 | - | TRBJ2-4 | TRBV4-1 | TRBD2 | TGCGCCAGCAGCCAGGGGACTAGCGGGAATCTGGACATTCAGTACTTC | CASSQGTSGNLDIQYF
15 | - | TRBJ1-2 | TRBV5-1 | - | TGCGCCAGCAGCTTGGATGGAGGATCGAACTATGGCTACACCTTC | CASSLDGGSNYGYTF
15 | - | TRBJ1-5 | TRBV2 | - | TGTGCCAGCAGGTTCCTCAGGGGAGTCAATCAGCCCCAGCATTTT | CASRFLRGVNQPQHF
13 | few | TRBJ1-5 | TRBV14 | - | TGTGCCAGCAGCCAAGATCGGGGTCAGCCCCAGCATTTT | CASSQDRGQPQHF
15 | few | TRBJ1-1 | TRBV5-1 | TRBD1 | TGCGCCAGCAGCTTGCAAGGGGGCGCGGACACTGAAGCTTTCTTT | CASSLQGGADTEAFF
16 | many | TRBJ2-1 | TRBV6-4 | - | TGTGCCAGCAGTGACTCGTCCGCAGTCTCCTACAATGAGCAGTTCTTC | CASSDSSAVSYNEQFF
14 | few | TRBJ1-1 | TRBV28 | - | TGTGCCAGCAGTTTAGCGGGGATGGACACTGAAGCTTTCTTT | CASSLAGMDTEAFF
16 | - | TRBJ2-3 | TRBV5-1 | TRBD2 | TGCGCCAGCAGCTTGGGACTAGCGGGAGCCCTCAGTACGCAGTATTTT | CASSLGLAGALSTQYF
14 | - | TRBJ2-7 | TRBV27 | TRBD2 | TGTGCCAGCAGTTTGGGGGGGAGCTCCTACGAGCAGTACTTC | CASSLGGSSYEQYF
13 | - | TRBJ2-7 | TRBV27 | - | TGTGCCAGCAATGTACAGGGATCCTACGAGCAGTACTTC | CASNVQGSYEQYF
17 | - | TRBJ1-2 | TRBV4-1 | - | TGCGCCAGCAGCCAAGTATTACATACCGCCTATAACTATGGCTACACTTTC | CASSQVLHTAYNYGYTF